These 20 T cell receptor beta chains originate from one sample sequenced in a study of shared clonotypes between healthy human individuals. The repertoire was sequenced with immunoSEQ multiplex PCR; TCRdb's copy has only in-frame clones and lacks some. Among some 550,000 clones listed, approximately 97% were seen once. The sequenced sample consisted of naive CD4+ T cells sorted from blood. Subset reported: CD45RA+ positively selected. Every receptor here comes from a woman younger than 45 in good health.

V and J are TRBV6-1 and TRBJ1-1; D gene unclear. V dropped 2 bases and J dropped 0 bases, with 16 bases sitting between them. CDR3 size: 17 residues. The germline V gene has CDR1 MNHNS and CDR2 SASEGT. The CDR3 bases are TGTGCCAGCAGTGAACTCCTGGCAAACCCCCTGAACACTGAAGCTTTCTTT. It codes for CASSELLANPLNTEAFF.

The rearrangement links TRBV11-3 to TRBJ2-3; a possible D gene is TRBD1 (5 bases). There are 15 residues in the CDR3. V gave up 1 base and J gave up 5 bases, with 13 bases separating them. Germline CDR1 is SGHNT and CDR2 is YENEEA. The CDR3 region is CASSLGGSTGDTQYF. Written as DNA, the CDR3 is TGTGCCAGCAGCTTAGGCGGATCAACAGGAGATACGCAGTATTTT.

The J gene is TRBJ1-2, the V gene TRBV5-1; TRBD1 agrees at 11 bases. CDR1 SGHRS and CDR2 YFSETQ come from the germline V gene. There are 17 residues in the CDR3. After removal of 4 bases from V and 3 bases from J, the junction contained 11 bases not matched to a gene. In DNA, the CDR3 is TGCGCCAGCAGCCCAACTCCGGACAGGGGGCGTCACTATGGCTACACCTTC. The encoded protein is CASSPTPDRGRHYGYTF.

This chain links TRBV28 with TRBJ1-2, with D uncertain. CDR1 is MDHEN, CDR2 SYDVKM, per germline. This CDR3 has 13 residues. Trimming left V 7 bases short and J 0 bases short, with 9 bases between. CDR3 region: CASTLSTNYGYTF. The CDR3 DNA reads as TGTGCCAGCACTCTTTCTACTAACTATGGCTACACCTTC.

The CDR3 sequence is CASSVGQDEGYGYTF. The CDR3 DNA sequence: TGTGCCAGCAGCGTAGGACAGGATGAGGGCTATGGCTACACCTTC. The rearrangement uses TRBV9 and TRBJ1-2; perhaps TRBD1 as D (6 bases). CDR3 length: 15 residues. Trimming pared 0 bases from V and 4 bases from J, leaving 13 bases between. CDR1 and CDR2 (germline): SGDLS, YYNGEE.

V gene TRBV6-1 combines with J gene TRBJ1-5; D is ambiguous. V was clipped by 5 bases and J by 0 bases, with 5 bases between them. Germline assignment: CDR1 MNHNS and CDR2 SASEGT. The CDR3 runs to 13 residues. CDR3 sequence: CASSLLSNQPQHF. For the CDR3, the DNA is TGTGCCAGCAGTCTGCTTAGCAATCAGCCCCAGCATTTT.

V gene TRBV7-8 combines with J gene TRBJ1-2, with a possible D match to TRBD1 (5 bases). The germline V gene encodes CDR1 SGHVS and CDR2 FQNEAQ. This CDR3 is 16 amino acids long. V lost 4 bases to trimming and J lost 5 bases, with 20 bases between them. This chain's CDR3 is CASSSALSTELYGYTF. Here the CDR3 DNA reads TGTGCCAGCAGCTCAGCCCTCTCGACAGAACTTTATGGCTACACCTTC. Full variable domain (missing parts from reference TRBV7-8 and TRBJ1-2): GAGVSQSPRYKVAKRGQDVALRCDPISGHVSLFWYQQALGQGPEFLTYFQNEAQLDKSGLPSDRFFAERPEGSVSTLKIQRTQQEDSAVYLCASSSALSTELYGYTFGSGTRLTVV.

This chain connects TRBV5-4 to TRBJ2-7; tentatively, D is TRBD2 (5 bases). This CDR3 region has 16 residues. The V end lost 0 bases, the J end lost 3 bases, and 16 bases lay between the germline ends. Looked up from germline, CDR1 is SGHNT and CDR2 is YYREEE (reference sequence). The CDR3 here is CASSLVVGVVNYEQYF. CDR3 nucleotides: TGTGCCAGCAGCTTGGTTGTGGGAGTAGTAAACTACGAGCAGTACTTC.

The DNA of the CDR3 is TGTGCCTGGAGTGTAAAGGCTAGCGGGAGACCGGGTACCGGGGAGCTGTTTTTT. This gives the protein CAWSVKASGRPGTGELFF. This chain joins TRBV30 and TRBJ2-2, with 10 bases matching TRBD2. Germline assignment: CDR1 GTSNPN and CDR2 SVGIG (reference sequence). The CDR3 is 18 residues long. J gave up 5 bases and V 0 bases, and 12 bases lay outside the gene matches.

About this clone itself: At the DNA level, this CDR3 is encoded by other sequences in the same sample as well. The chain uses TRBV28 and TRBJ1-5; the D is unclear. The CDR3 has 12 residues. The V and J ends lost 2 bases and 6 bases respectively, with 5 bases between them. CDR1 is MDHEN and CDR2 is SYDVKM in the germline V gene. In DNA form, the CDR3 reads TGTGCCAGCAGTTTACCAGGTCAGCCCCAGCATTTT. It translates to CASSLPGQPQHF. Full variable domain (missing parts from reference TRBV28 and TRBJ1-5): DVKVTQSSRYLVKRTGEKVFLECVQDMDHENMFWYRQDPGLGLRLIYFSYDVKMKEKGDIPEGYSVSREKKERFSLILESASTNQTSMYLCASSLPGQPQHFGDGTRLSIL.

The rearrangement joins TRBV4-1 to TRBJ2-3; 14 bases are a match to TRBD2. The CDR3 loop spans 18 amino acids. Germline values: CDR1 MGHRA, CDR2 YSYEKL. J was trimmed by 5 bases and V by 4 bases; bases with no gene match: 11. CDR3 nucleotide sequence: TGCGCCAGCAGCCGCGCCGGGACTAGCGGGAGTAGAGGAGATACGCAGTATTTT. This sequence encodes CASSRAGTSGSRGDTQYF.

This rearrangement joins TRBV19 to TRBJ1-1, with 8 bases that match TRBD1. Trimming cost V 5 bases and J 4 bases; bases outside gene matches: 9. The CDR3 extends over 15 amino acids. The V gene's germline CDR1 is LNHDA and CDR2 SQIVND (reference sequence). CDR3 coding DNA: TGTGCCAGTAGTTTCCCGACAGGGGTAGCCACTGAAGCTTTCTTT. Translated: CASSFPTGVATEAFF.

This chain connects TRBV5-1 to TRBJ1-4, with 7 bases aligning to TRBD1. Germline trimming cut 4 bases from V and 7 bases from J; bases unmatched to any gene: 7. Germline CDR1 SGHRS, CDR2 YFSETQ. The CDR3 spans 14 residues. The chain's CDR3 is CASSQTGSREKLFF. The CDR3 coding sequence is TGCGCCAGCAGCCAGACAGGGAGTCGTGAAAAACTGTTTTTT.

V and J are TRBV7-9 and TRBJ1-2, with D perhaps TRBD1 (6 bases). The germline gives CDR1 SEHNR, CDR2 FQNEAQ (reference sequence). This CDR3 region has 14 residues. Deletions cut 5 bases from V and 8 bases from J, with 18 bases between. DNA for the CDR3: TGTGCCAGCAGCCCCGGGACATACGTTTCGGGCTACACCTTC. Amino acid sequence: CASSPGTYVSGYTF.

The genes are TRBV4-1 and TRBJ2-7, with TRBD2 identical over 7 bases. The CDR3 has 18 residues. Germline trimming cut 0 bases from V and 1 base from J; bases unmatched to any gene: 12. Germline CDR1 reads MGHRA; CDR2 reads YSYEKL. In DNA, the CDR3 is TGCGCCAGCAGCCAAGAAAGCGGTATAGCGGGCGAGTCCTACGAGCAGTACTTC. Translation: CASSQESGIAGESYEQYF.

A single count supports this clone. This chain connects TRBV5-6 to TRBJ1-4; 9 nucleotides match TRBD1. With V trimmed by 4 bases and J by 8 bases, 6 bases remained unmatched. Germline CDR1 is SGHDT and CDR2 is YYEEEE. This CDR3 region has 14 residues. This CDR3 reads CASSAGTGTEKLFF. CDR3 nucleotide sequence: TGTGCCAGCAGCGCCGGGACAGGGACAGAAAAACTGTTTTTT.

Here the CDR3 reads CASSILGAGTDTQYF. The CDR3 DNA reads TGTGCCAGTAGTATACTAGGCGCGGGCACAGATACGCAGTATTTT. The chain is built from TRBV19 and TRBJ2-3; D gene unclear. The CDR3 totals 15 residues. Germline CDR1 and CDR2: LNHDA and SQIVND (reference sequence). Trimming cost V 2 bases and J 1 base, with 10 bases left between them.

J is TRBJ1-1 and V is TRBV5-4, with a tentative D call TRBD1 (6 bases). The germline gives CDR1 SGHNT, CDR2 YYREEE (reference sequence). The CDR3 sequence is 13 residues long. V dropped 3 bases and J dropped 7 bases, with 13 bases sitting between them. CDR3 region: CASSSGGQREAFF. DNA of the CDR3: TGTGCCAGCAGCTCGGGCGGACAGCGTGAAGCTTTCTTT.

V usage is TRBV7-2 and J usage is TRBJ2-1; D possibly corresponds to TRBD2 (7 bases). In germline, CDR1 is SGHTA, CDR2 FQGNSA. The V and J ends lost 4 bases and 15 bases respectively, with 19 bases between them. This CDR3 is built from 13 residues. The CDR3 DNA reads TGTGCCAGCAGCTCACAAGGGGGACTAACGGGGTTCTTC. This encodes CASSSQGGLTGFF.

This chain joins TRBV28 and TRBJ1-4, with TRBD1 identical over 11 bases. The CDR3 sequence is 14 residues long. The trim removed 4 bases at V and 10 bases at J, leaving 5 bases unmatched. CDR1 is MDHEN, CDR2 SYDVKM, per germline. The CDR3 DNA reads as TGTGCCAGCAGTTCCGGGACAGGGGGGCGAAAACTGTTTTTT. Amino acids: CASSSGTGGRKLFF.